This T cell receptor (beta chain) appears in the sequencing data of a study of technical replicates of blood from a few donors. Clones were read by immunoSEQ multiplex PCR, and TCRdb kept only the in-frame ones, dropping some. The data contain 95,000 to 100,000 clones, nearly 96% of them singletons. Germline CDR1 reads MNHEY; CDR2 reads SMNVEV (reference sequence). Trimming removed 2 bases from V and 10 bases from J; junction bases left unmatched: 11. There are 15 residues in the CDR3. This chain links TRBV27 with TRBJ2-1; 7 bases agree with TRBD2. This clonotype was sampled from a human donor in good health. Material: T cells isolated from PBMCs. The CDR3 coding sequence is TGTGCCAGCAGTTTAACGGGGGGAGGCGATTCCGAGCAGTTCTTC. Protein sequence: CASSLTGGGDSEQFF.